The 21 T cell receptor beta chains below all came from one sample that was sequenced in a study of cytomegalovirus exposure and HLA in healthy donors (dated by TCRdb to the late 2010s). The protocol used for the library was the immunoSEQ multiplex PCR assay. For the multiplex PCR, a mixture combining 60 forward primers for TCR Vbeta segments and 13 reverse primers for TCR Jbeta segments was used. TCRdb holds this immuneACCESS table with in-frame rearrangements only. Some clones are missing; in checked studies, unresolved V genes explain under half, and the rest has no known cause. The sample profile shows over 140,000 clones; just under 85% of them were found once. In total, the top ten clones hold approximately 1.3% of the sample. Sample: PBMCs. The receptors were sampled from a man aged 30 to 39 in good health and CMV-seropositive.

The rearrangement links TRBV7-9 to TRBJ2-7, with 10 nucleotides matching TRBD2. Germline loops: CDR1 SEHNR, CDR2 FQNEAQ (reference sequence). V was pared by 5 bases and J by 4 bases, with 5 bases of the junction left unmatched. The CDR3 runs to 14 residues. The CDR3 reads CASSTLAGGYEQYF. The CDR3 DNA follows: TGTGCCAGCAGCACATTAGCGGGAGGTTACGAGCAGTACTTC.

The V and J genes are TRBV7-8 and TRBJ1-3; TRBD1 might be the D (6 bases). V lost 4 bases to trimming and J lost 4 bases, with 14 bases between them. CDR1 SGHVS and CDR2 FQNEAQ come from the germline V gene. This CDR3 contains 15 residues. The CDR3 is CASSWQTGTGNTIYF. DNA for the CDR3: TGTGCCAGCAGCTGGCAAACAGGGACCGGAAACACCATATATTTT. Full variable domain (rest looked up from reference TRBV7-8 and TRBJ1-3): GAGVSQSPRYKVAKRGQDVALRCDPISGHVSLFWYQQALGQGPEFLTYFQNEAQLDKSGLPSDRFFAERPEGSVSTLKIQRTQQEDSAVYLCASSWQTGTGNTIYFGEGSWLTVV.

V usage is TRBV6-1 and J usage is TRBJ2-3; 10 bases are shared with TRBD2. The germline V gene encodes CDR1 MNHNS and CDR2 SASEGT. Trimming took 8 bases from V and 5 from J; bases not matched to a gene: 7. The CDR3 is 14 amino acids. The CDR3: CASVAGGGLDTQYF. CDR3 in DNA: TGTGCCAGCGTAGCGGGGGGCGGACTAGATACGCAGTATTTT.

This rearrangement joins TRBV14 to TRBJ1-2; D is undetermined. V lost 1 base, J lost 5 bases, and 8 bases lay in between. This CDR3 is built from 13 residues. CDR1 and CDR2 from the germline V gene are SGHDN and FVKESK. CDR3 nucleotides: TGTGCCAGCAGCCAAGGTCGGAGGTATGGCTACACCTTC. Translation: CASSQGRRYGYTF.

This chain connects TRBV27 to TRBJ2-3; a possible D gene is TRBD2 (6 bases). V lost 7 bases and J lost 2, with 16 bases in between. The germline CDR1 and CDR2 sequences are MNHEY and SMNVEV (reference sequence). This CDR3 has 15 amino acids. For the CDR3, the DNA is TGTGCCAGCATGGGAGGCGGGGCTAACACAGATACGCAGTATTTT. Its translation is CASMGGGANTDTQYF.

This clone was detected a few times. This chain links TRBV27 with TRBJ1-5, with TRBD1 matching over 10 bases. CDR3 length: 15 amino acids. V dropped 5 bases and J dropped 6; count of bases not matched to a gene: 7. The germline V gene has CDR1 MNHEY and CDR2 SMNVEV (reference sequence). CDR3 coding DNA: TGTGCCAGCAGTGCCGGGACAGGGGTTTTTCAGCCCCAGCATTTT. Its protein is CASSAGTGVFQPQHF.

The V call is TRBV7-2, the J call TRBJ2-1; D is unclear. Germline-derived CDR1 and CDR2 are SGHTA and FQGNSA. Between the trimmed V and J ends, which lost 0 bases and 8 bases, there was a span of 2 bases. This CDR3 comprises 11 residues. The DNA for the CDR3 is TGTGCCAGCAGCTTAGCCGATGAGCAGTTCTTC. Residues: CASSLADEQFF.

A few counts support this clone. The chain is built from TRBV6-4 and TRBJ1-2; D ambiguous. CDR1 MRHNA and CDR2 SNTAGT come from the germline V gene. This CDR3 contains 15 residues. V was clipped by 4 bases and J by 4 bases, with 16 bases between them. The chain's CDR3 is CASSAYLGTAYGYTF. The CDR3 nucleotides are TGTGCCAGCAGTGCTTACCTTGGCACAGCCTATGGCTACACCTTC.

The CDR3 bases are TGTGCCAGCAGCTTGGGGCAGGGAGGAAACATTCAGTACTTC. Its protein is CASSLGQGGNIQYF. This sequence joins TRBV5-4 and TRBJ2-4, with TRBD2 as a possible D gene (6 bases). Trimming shortened V by 0 bases and J by 6 bases, and 10 bases separated the two germline ends. The CDR3 runs to 14 residues. Germline V lookup: CDR1 SGHNT, CDR2 YYREEE (reference sequence). The complete variable domain, with remaining parts taken from reference TRBV5-4 and TRBJ2-4, reads ETGVTQSPTHLIKTRGQQVTLRCSSQSGHNTVSWYQQALGQGPQFIFQYYREEENGRGNFPPRFSGLQFPNYSSELNVNALELDDSALYLCASSLGQGGNIQYFGAGTRLSVL.

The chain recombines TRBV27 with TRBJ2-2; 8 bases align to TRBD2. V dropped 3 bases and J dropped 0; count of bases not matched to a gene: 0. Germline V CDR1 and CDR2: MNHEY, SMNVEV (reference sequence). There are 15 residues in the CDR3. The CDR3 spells CASSFSGTNTGELFF. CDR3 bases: TGTGCCAGCAGTTTTAGCGGGACGAACACCGGGGAGCTGTTTTTT.

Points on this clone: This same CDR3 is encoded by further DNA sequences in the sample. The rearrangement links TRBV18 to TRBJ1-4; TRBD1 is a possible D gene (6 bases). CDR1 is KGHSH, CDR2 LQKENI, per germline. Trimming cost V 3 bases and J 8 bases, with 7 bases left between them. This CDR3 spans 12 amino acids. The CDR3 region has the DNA TGTGCCAGCTCACCGGACAGAGAAAAACTGTTTTTT. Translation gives CASSPDREKLFF. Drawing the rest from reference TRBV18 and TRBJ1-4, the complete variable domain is NAGVMQNPRHLVRRRGQEARLRCSPMKGHSHVYWYRQLPEEGLKFMVYLQKENIIDESGMPKERFSAEFPKEGPSILRIQQVVRGDSAAYFCASSPDREKLFFGSGTQLSVL.

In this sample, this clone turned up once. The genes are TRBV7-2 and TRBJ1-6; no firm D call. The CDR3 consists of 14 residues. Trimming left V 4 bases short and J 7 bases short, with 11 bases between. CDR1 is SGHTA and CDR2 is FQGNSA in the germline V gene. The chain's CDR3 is CASSSSLGNSPLHF. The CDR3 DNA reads TGTGCCAGCAGCTCTTCCCTGGGCAATTCACCCCTCCACTTT.

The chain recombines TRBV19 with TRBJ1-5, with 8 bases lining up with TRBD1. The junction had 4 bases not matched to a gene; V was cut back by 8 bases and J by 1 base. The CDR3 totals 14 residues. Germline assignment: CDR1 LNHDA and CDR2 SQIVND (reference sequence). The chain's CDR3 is CASVDRASNQPQHF. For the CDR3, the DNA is TGTGCCAGTGTGGACAGGGCCAGCAATCAGCCCCAGCATTTT.

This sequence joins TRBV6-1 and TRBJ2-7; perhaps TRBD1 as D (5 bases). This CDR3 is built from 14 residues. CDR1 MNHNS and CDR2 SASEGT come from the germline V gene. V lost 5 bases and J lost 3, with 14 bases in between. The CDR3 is CASSSQATYYEQYF. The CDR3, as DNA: TGTGCCAGCAGTTCACAGGCTACCTACTACGAGCAGTACTTC.

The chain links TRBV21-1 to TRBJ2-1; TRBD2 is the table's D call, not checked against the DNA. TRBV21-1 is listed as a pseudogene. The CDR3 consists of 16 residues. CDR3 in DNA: TGTGCCAGCAGCAAAGCAAGGGCTAGCGGGAGCCATGAGCAGTTCTTC. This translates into CASSKARASGSHEQFF.

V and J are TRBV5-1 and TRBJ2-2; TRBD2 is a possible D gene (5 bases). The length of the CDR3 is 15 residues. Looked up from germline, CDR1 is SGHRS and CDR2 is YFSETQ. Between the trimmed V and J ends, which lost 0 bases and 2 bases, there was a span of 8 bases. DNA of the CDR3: TGCGCCAGCAGCTTGGTAGCGACTAACACCGGGGAGCTGTTTTTT. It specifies CASSLVATNTGELFF.

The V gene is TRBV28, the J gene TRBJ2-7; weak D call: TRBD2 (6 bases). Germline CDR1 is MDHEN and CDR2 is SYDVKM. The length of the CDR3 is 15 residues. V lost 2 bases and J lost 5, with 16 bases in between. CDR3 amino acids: CASSLRARRADEQYF. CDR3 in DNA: TGTGCCAGCAGTTTAAGAGCCAGGAGGGCCGACGAGCAGTACTTC.

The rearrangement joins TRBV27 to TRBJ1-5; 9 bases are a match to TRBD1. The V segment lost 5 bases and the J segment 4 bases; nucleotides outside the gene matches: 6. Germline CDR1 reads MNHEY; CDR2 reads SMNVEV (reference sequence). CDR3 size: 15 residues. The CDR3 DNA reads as TGTGCCAGCAGTCCACAGGGGGCGATTAATCAGCCCCAGCATTTT. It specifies CASSPQGAINQPQHF.

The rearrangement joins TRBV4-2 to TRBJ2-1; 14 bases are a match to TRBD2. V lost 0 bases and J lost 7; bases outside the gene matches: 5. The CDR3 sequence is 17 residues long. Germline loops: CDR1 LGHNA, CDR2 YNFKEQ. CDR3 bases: TGTGCCAGCAGCCAAGATTGGGGGACTAGCGGGAGAAATGAGCAGTTCTTC. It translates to CASSQDWGTSGRNEQFF.

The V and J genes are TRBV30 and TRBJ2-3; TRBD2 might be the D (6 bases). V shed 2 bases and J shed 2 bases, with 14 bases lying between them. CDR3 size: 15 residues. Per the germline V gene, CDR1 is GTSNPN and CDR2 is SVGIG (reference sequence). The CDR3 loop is CAWSRGRRDTDTQYF. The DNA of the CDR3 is TGTGCCTGGAGTCGGGGGAGGAGAGACACAGATACGCAGTATTTT.

The CDR3 here is CASSSQTSGAYQETQYF. The CDR3 nucleotides are TGTGCCAGCAGCTCGCAGACTAGCGGGGCTTACCAAGAGACCCAGTACTTC. This rearrangement joins TRBV7-9 to TRBJ2-5; 11 nucleotides line up with TRBD2. Germline V CDR1 and CDR2: SEHNR, FQNEAQ (reference sequence). This CDR3 has 17 amino acids. V trimming: 4 bases; J trimming: 0 bases; junction bases outside the gene matches: 7.